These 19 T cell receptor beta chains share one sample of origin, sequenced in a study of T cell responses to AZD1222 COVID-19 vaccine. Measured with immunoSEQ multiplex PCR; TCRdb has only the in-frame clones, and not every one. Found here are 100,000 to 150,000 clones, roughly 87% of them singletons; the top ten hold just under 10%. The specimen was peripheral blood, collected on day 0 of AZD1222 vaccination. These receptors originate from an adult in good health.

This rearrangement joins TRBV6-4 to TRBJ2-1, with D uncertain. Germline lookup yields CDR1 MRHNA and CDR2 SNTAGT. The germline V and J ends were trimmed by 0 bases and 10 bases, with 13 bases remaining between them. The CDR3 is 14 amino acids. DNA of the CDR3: TGTGCCAGCAGTGACTCGATTGAAGGTTCGGAGCAGTTCTTC. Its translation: CASSDSIEGSEQFF.

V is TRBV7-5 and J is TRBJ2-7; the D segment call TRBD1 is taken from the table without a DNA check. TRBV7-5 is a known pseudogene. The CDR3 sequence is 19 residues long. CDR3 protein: CARSLAWTGGSHSSYEQYF. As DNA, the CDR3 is TGTGCCAGAAGCTTAGCGTGGACAGGGGGTTCTCACAGCTCCTACGAGCAGTACTTC.

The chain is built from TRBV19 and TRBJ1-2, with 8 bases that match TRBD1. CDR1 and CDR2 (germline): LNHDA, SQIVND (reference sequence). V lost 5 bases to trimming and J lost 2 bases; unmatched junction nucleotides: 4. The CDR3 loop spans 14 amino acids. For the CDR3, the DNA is TGTGCCAGTAGTCCAGGGGGCAACAACTATGGCTACACCTTC. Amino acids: CASSPGGNNYGYTF.

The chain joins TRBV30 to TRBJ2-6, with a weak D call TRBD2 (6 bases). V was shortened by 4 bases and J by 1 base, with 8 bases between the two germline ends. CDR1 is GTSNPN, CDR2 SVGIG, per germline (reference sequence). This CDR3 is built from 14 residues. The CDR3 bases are TGTGCCTGGAATGGGGGGTCTGGGGCCAACGTCCTGACTTTC. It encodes CAWNGGSGANVLTF.

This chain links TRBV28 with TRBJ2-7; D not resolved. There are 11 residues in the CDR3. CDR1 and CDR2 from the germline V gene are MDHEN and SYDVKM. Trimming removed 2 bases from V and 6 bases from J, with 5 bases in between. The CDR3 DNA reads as TGTGCCAGCAGTTTACTCCGCGAGCAGTACTTC. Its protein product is CASSLLREQYF. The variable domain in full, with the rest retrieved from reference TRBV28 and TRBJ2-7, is DVKVTQSSRYLVKRTGEKVFLECVQDMDHENMFWYRQDPGLGLRLIYFSYDVKMKEKGDIPEGYSVSREKKERFSLILESASTNQTSMYLCASSLLREQYFGPGTRLTVT.

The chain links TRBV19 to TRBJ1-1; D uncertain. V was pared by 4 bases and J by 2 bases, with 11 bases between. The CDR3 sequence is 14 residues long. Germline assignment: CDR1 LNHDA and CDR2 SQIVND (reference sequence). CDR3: CASSRGGQNTEAFF. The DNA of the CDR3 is TGTGCCAGTAGTAGAGGAGGCCAAAACACTGAAGCTTTCTTT.

CDR3 loop: CASSPSVVTQETQYF. In nucleotides, the CDR3 is TGTGCCAGCTCACCCTCTGTAGTGACCCAAGAGACCCAGTACTTC. This chain joins TRBV18 and TRBJ2-5; D gene ambiguous. Germline lookup yields CDR1 KGHSH and CDR2 LQKENI. The CDR3 length is 15 residues. V was clipped by 3 bases and J by 1 base, with 12 bases between them.

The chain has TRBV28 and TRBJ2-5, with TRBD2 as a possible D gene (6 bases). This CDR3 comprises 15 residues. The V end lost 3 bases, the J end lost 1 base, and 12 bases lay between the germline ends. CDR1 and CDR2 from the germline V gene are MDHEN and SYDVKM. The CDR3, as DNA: TGTGCCAGCAGTTTTAGGTTCGGGAGCCAAGAGACCCAGTACTTC. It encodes CASSFRFGSQETQYF.

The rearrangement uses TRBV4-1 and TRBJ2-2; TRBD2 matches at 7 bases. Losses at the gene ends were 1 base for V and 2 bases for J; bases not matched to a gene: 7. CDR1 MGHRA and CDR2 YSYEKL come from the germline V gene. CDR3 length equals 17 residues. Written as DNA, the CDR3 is TGCGCCAGCAGCCAAGTGAGAGCGGGGATAAACACCGGGGAGCTGTTTTTT. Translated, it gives CASSQVRAGINTGELFF.

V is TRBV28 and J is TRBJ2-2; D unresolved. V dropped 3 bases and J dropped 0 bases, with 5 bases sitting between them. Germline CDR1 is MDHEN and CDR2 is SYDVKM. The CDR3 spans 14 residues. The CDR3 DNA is TGTGCCAGCAGTTTCCGCGCGAACACCGGGGAGCTGTTTTTT. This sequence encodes CASSFRANTGELFF.

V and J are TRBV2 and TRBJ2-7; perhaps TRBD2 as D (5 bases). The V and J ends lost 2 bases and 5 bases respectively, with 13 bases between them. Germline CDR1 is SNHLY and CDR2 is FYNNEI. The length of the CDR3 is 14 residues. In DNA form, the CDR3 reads TGTGCCAGCAGTGAACGGGGATGGGAGAACGAGCAGTACTTC. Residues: CASSERGWENEQYF.

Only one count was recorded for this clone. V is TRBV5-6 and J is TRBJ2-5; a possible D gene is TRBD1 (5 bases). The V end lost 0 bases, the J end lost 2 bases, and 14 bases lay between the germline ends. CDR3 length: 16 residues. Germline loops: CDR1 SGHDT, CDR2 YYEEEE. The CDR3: CASSLVQGDPQETQYF. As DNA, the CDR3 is TGTGCCAGCAGCTTGGTGCAGGGCGACCCTCAAGAGACCCAGTACTTC.

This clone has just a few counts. The CDR3 reads CASSLDTGRPLHF. The CDR3 bases are TGTGCCAGCAGCTTGGATACAGGGCGACCCCTCCACTTT. The chain carries TRBV5-6 and TRBJ1-6; D is perhaps TRBD1 (6 bases). The CDR3 runs to 13 residues. Trimming took 0 bases from V and 12 from J, leaving 10 bases between them. Looked up from germline, CDR1 is SGHDT and CDR2 is YYEEEE.

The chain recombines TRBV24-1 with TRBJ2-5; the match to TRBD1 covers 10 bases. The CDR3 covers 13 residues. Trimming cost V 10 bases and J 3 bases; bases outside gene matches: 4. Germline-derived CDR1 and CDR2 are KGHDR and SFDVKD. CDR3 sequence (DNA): TGTGCCACAAGACAGGGGGCTAAAGAGACCCAGTACTTC. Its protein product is CATRQGAKETQYF.

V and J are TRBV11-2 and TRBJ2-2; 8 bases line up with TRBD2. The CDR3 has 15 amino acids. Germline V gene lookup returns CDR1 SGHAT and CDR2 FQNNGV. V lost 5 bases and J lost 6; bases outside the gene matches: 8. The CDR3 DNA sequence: TGTGCCAGCAGCCCGGGACTAGTGAATTCCGGGGAGCTGTTTTTT. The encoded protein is CASSPGLVNSGELFF.

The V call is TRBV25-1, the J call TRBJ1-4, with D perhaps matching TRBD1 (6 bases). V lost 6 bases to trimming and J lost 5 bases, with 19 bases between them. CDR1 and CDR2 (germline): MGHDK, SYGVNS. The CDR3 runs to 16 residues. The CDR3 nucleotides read TGTGCCAGCAGCCCTTTTGCGGGGGGCCTAAATGAAAAACTGTTTTTT. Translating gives CASSPFAGGLNEKLFF.

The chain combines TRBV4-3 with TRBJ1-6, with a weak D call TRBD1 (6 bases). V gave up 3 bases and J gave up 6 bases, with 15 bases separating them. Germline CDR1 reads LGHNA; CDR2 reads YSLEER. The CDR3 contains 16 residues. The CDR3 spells CASSQERQAGNSPLHF. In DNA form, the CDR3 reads TGCGCCAGCAGCCAGGAGAGACAGGCTGGTAATTCACCCCTCCACTTT.

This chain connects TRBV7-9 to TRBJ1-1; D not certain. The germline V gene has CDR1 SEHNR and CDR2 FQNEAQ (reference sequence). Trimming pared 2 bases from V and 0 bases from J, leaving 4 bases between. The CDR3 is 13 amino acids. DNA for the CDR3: TGTGCCAGCAGCTTAAAGGTGAACACTGAAGCTTTCTTT. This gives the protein CASSLKVNTEAFF. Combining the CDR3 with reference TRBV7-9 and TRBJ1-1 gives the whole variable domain DTGVSQNPRHKITKRGQNVTFRCDPISEHNRLYWYRQTLGQGPEFLTYFQNEAQLEKSRLLSDRFSAERPKGSFSTLEIQRTEQGDSAMYLCASSLKVNTEAFFGQGTRLTVV.

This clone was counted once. CDR3 protein: CASSGWQDTEAFF. CDR3 nucleotides: TGTGCCAGCAGCGGGTGGCAGGACACTGAAGCTTTCTTT. The rearrangement links TRBV27 to TRBJ1-1; D remains ambiguous. V dropped 6 bases and J dropped 3 bases, with 11 bases sitting between them. The length of the CDR3 is 13 residues. Germline CDR1 MNHEY, CDR2 SMNVEV (reference sequence).